This T cell receptor (beta chain) was retrieved from a study of CD4+ T cells in melanoma. Study-wide results and limits: In melanoma, neoantigen-specific CD4+ T cells reportedly differed in differentiation state. A reported correlation linked neoantigen-specific CD4+ T cells to CD8+, macrophage and B cell function.

This clone has just a few counts. Its antigen remains unidentified. Germline assignment: CDR1 SNHLY and CDR2 FYNNEI. This CDR3 has 15 residues. V dropped 6 bases and J dropped 6; count of bases not matched to a gene: 6. Produced via immunoSEQ multiplex PCR; TCRdb's table is partial and in-frame only. The data hold roughly 12,000 clones, with 66% observed a single time. This chain links TRBV2 with TRBJ2-1; TRBD2 matches at 12 bases. Sample: cells from a culture (not recorded whether cultured in vitro). The TCR was taken from a human donor with melanoma. The CDR3 DNA is TGTGCCAGCAGGACCACTAGCGGGGGGCCCAATGAGCAGTTCTTC. The encoded protein is CASRTTSGGPNEQFF. Drawing the rest from reference TRBV2 and TRBJ2-1, the complete variable domain is EPEVTQTPSHQVTQMGQEVILRCVPISNHLYFYWYRQILGQKVEFLVSFYNNEISEKSEIFDDQFSVERPDGSNFTLKIRSTKLEDSAMYFCASRTTSGGPNEQFFGPGTRLTVL.